This T cell receptor beta chain comes out of a study of blood T cell repertoires in COVID-19 (dated by TCRdb to the early 2020s). With regard to the full study: Samples from collaborators originated in the United States, Italy and Spain and spanned both the acute and convalescent phases of COVID-19. The prospective study material was composed of cDNA or gDNA derived from T cells, B-cell-depleted T cells, or PBMCs. Subjects who had been exposed to COVID-19, were actively infected with it, or had recovered from it provided the deeply sampled blood TCRbeta repertoires that made up the dataset. The repertoires were made available in a free public database intended to serve as a resource for research on the immune response to SARS-CoV-2. The samples were drawn from two sources: the first 160 participants of the ongoing ImmuneRACE study, and fewer than 1,500 subjects contributed by 6 global collaborators. Nearly every sample came with metadata listing a de-identified subject ID, COVID-19 status, age in years and sex. HLA class I and class II types, where available, came from metadata supplied by the sample provider rather than from assay-based typing. The paper's findings and limits, for the study overall: Clinical and demographic metadata were provided uncurated, with the amount varying by source and participant.

TCRbeta CDR3 regions were amplified from genomic DNA using the immunoSEQ Assay, a bias-controlled multiplex PCR. Per the original workflow: Nucleated cell counts per sample were estimated from amplification of reference gene primers within the assay. To quantify the absolute abundance of each unique TCRbeta CDR3 rearrangement, sequence reads were collapsed and filtered. For each sample, productive Simpson clonality was calculated by taking the square root of Simpson's diversity index across productive rearrangements. Here the immuneACCESS table is served through TCRdb, limited to in-frame sequences with V and J called. Missing clones are a known gap in these copies; in checked studies unresolved V genes cover under half, and the rest lacks a known reason. V, J and clone size are those of that table, while D and trimming were read from the DNA. Here the sample has over 100,000 clones; about nine tenths occur a single time. About 15% of the sample comes from the top ten.

From the germline V gene, CDR1 is SGHDT and CDR2 is YYEEEE. V has 7 bases trimmed and J has 4 bases trimmed; junction bases matching no gene number 14. The CDR3 runs 18 amino acids, cysteine and phenylalanine included. The retained sequence is limited to the CDR3, 54 bases, with the frame set at the first base. As for this clone: No antigen is known for it. One base away there is no much larger clone; base qualities are not given.

The collaborating institutions used their own protocols to collect whole blood in K2EDTA tubes. For TCRbeta analysis, collaborators shipped samples as frozen whole blood, isolated PBMCs, or DNA extracted from either of those sample types. Sequenced sample: peripheral blood. The chain is made from TRBV5-6 and TRBJ2-1, and TRBD2 matches 13 of the central bases. The sequence was collected from a man aged 50 to 59 with acute or convalescent COVID-19. The CDR3 protein: CASHKGTSGMGAYNEQFF. The nucleotide sequence reads as follows: TGTGCCAGCCACAAGGGGACTAGCGGGATGGGGGCGTACAATGAGCAGTTCTTC.